The 26 T cell receptor beta chains listed next were all sequenced from one sample in a study of Ad26.COV2.S vaccination and SARS-CoV-2 variants. Treatment given: roughly 20 received Ad26.COV2.S at low or high dose, single or two shots; several received placebo; per-sample allocation not given. Each sample was drawn 63 days after the first injection (of vaccine or placebo). Method: immunoSEQ multiplex PCR; TCRdb's copy keeps in-frame clones and lacks some. Of under 550,000 clones listed, 80% to 95% were seen once; the top ten hold more than 10%. Material: peripheral blood, obtained in a trial of Ad26.COV2.S vaccine versus placebo. The receptors stem from a person aged 18-65 years who received the Ad26.COV2.S COVID-19 vaccine or a placebo.

This clone was observed a few times. The CDR3 is CASSPIGAEAFF. DNA for the CDR3: TGTGCCAGCAGCCCGATTGGGGCTGAAGCTTTCTTT. This sequence joins TRBV9 and TRBJ1-1; no clear D gene. The CDR3 contains 12 residues. Germline V CDR1 and CDR2: SGDLS, YYNGEE. The germline V and J ends were trimmed by 4 bases and 6 bases, with 10 bases remaining between them.

V is TRBV7-9 and J is TRBJ2-5; possible D gene TRBD2, 6 bases. The V gene lost 1 base and the J gene lost 0 bases, with 15 bases spanning the gap. From germline, CDR1 is SEHNR and CDR2 FQNEAQ (reference sequence). The CDR3 covers 17 residues. The CDR3 is CASSLVLGTAYQETQYF. The CDR3 nucleotides read TGTGCCAGCAGCTTAGTTCTTGGGACTGCGTACCAAGAGACCCAGTACTTC.

The V gene is TRBV28, the J gene TRBJ1-5; 9 bases line up with TRBD1. Germline V CDR1 and CDR2: MDHEN, SYDVKM. This CDR3 spans 14 amino acids. The V and J ends lost 10 bases and 2 bases, in that order; junction bases with no gene match: 6. CDR3 coding DNA: TGTGCCACCCAGACAGGGGGAGGCAATCAGCCCCAGCATTTT. Translation: CATQTGGGNQPQHF.

Details on this clone: Other DNA sequences in this sample translate to the same CDR3. This chain connects TRBV6-4 to TRBJ2-6; no clear D. The CDR3 is 13 amino acids. The V gene lost 3 bases and the J gene lost 3 bases, with 3 bases spanning the gap. Germline V lookup: CDR1 MRHNA, CDR2 SNTAGT. The CDR3 spells CASSDSGANVLTF. DNA for the CDR3: TGTGCCAGCAGTGATAGTGGGGCCAACGTCCTGACTTTC.

This chain uses TRBV28 with TRBJ1-5; 9 bases map to TRBD1. V lost 3 bases and J lost 6; bases outside the gene matches: 6. Germline CDR1 reads MDHEN; CDR2 reads SYDVKM. This CDR3 comprises 15 residues. CDR3 protein: CASSFEGTGFQPQHF. The CDR3 DNA sequence: TGTGCCAGCAGTTTTGAAGGGACAGGGTTTCAGCCCCAGCATTTT.

The V gene is TRBV5-5, the J gene TRBJ2-3, with D tentatively TRBD1 (5 bases). The length of the CDR3 is 15 residues. CDR1 SGHKS and CDR2 YYEKEE come from the germline V gene (reference sequence). V was pared by 4 bases and J by 0 bases, with 12 bases between. This chain's CDR3 is CASSQTVPSTDTQYF. CDR3 DNA sequence: TGTGCCAGCAGCCAGACAGTCCCTAGCACAGATACGCAGTATTTT.

This chain uses TRBV29-1 with TRBJ2-3; D call uncertain. There are 10 residues in the CDR3. Trimming left V 5 bases short and J 5 bases short, with 5 bases between. Germline CDR1 is SQVTM and CDR2 is ANQGSEA. CDR3 sequence: CSVSGDTQYF. CDR3 DNA: TGCAGCGTTTCCGGAGATACGCAGTATTTT.

The CDR3 spells CASSVGGSGSTDTQYF. DNA for the CDR3: TGTGCCAGCAGCGTAGGAGGTAGCGGGAGCACAGATACGCAGTATTTT. The rearrangement joins TRBV9 to TRBJ2-3; 7 bases line up with TRBD2. With 0 bases clipped from V and 0 bases from J, the junction kept 4 bases outside the gene matches. The CDR3 extends over 16 amino acids. CDR1 SGDLS and CDR2 YYNGEE come from the germline V gene.

This clone was observed a handful of times. The chain recombines TRBV7-3 with TRBJ2-7, with a tentative D call TRBD2 (6 bases). Germline CDR1 is SGHTA and CDR2 is FQGTGA. The CDR3 is 15 amino acids. The V end lost 3 bases, the J end lost 3 bases, and 15 bases lay between the germline ends. The CDR3 region has the DNA TGTGCCAGCAGCTTGGGCCCAACGGGGGACTACGAGCAGTACTTC. This codes for CASSLGPTGDYEQYF. Based on the CDR3 plus reference TRBV7-3 and TRBJ2-7, the full variable domain is GAGVSQTPSNKVTEKGKYVELRCDPISGHTALYWYRQSLGQGPEFLIYFQGTGAADDSGLPNDRFFAVRPEGSVSTLKIQRTERGDSAVYLCASSLGPTGDYEQYFGPGTRLTVT.

This clone was seen once. The chain joins TRBV6-5 to TRBJ1-2, with 8 positions matching TRBD1. The CDR3 runs to 16 residues. Germline V gene sequence: CDR1 MNHEY, CDR2 SVGAGI. J was trimmed by 6 bases and V by 4 bases; bases with no gene match: 13. The CDR3 DNA sequence: TGTGCCAGCAGTTCCGGGACAGGACTCCCTGGGGATGGCTACACCTTC. This encodes CASSSGTGLPGDGYTF.

This clone was recorded once. The rearrangement links TRBV19 to TRBJ2-7; 8 bases line up with TRBD2. Germline V gives CDR1 LNHDA, CDR2 SQIVND (reference sequence). V was pared by 5 bases and J by 3 bases, with 15 bases of the junction left unmatched. The CDR3 length is 17 residues. Here the CDR3 DNA reads TGTGCCAGTAGTCCCTGGAGCGGGAGAGGTCCCTACTACGAGCAGTACTTC. Its translation is CASSPWSGRGPYYEQYF.

J is TRBJ2-6 and V is TRBV7-9, with D possibly TRBD2 on 6 matching bases. Germline CDR1 SEHNR, CDR2 FQNEAQ (reference sequence). With 0 bases removed from V and 2 bases from J, the gap between germline ends came to 8 bases. The CDR3 is 16 residues long. The CDR3 DNA reads TGTGCCAGCAGCTTAGCGGGAGGAGCTGGGGCCAACGTCCTGACTTTC. Its translation: CASSLAGGAGANVLTF. The full variable domain, rest sourced from reference TRBV7-9 and TRBJ2-6, is DTGVSQNPRHKITKRGQNVTFRCDPISEHNRLYWYRQTLGQGPEFLTYFQNEAQLEKSRLLSDRFSAERPKGSFSTLEIQRTEQGDSAMYLCASSLAGGAGANVLTFGAGSRLTVL.

The chain recombines TRBV11-2 with TRBJ1-2; the match to TRBD1 covers 7 bases. After removal of 3 bases from V and 5 bases from J, the junction contained 9 bases not matched to a gene. Germline V gene data show CDR1 as SGHAT and CDR2 as FQNNGV. The CDR3 runs to 15 residues. CDR3 DNA sequence: TGTGCCAGCAGCTTGGGTACAGGGGTGAGATATGGCTACACCTTC. Protein product: CASSLGTGVRYGYTF.

V and J are TRBV10-2 and TRBJ1-5, with D possibly being TRBD1 (5 bases). The germline V and J ends were trimmed by 1 base and 3 bases, with 19 bases remaining between them. Germline CDR1 WSHSY, CDR2 SAAADI. The CDR3 loop spans 18 amino acids. As DNA, the CDR3 is TGCGCCAGCAGTGAGTTTAGTATTATTGACAGCTTCAATCAGCCCCAGCATTTT. This sequence encodes CASSEFSIIDSFNQPQHF.

The V call is TRBV4-3, the J call TRBJ1-1, with D possibly TRBD1 on 6 matching bases. The CDR3 consists of 17 residues. In germline, CDR1 is LGHNA, CDR2 YSLEER. Trimming removed 2 bases from V and 10 bases from J, with 26 bases in between. The chain's CDR3 is CASSQIGGPPGARGAFF. DNA for the CDR3: TGCGCCAGCAGCCAAATCGGGGGACCCCCAGGGGCCAGGGGAGCTTTCTTT.

This rearrangement joins TRBV9 to TRBJ2-1; tentatively, D is TRBD2 (6 bases). Germline V gene lookup returns CDR1 SGDLS and CDR2 YYNGEE. The V and J ends lost 2 bases and 4 bases respectively, with 13 bases between them. This CDR3 has 15 amino acids. CDR3 nucleotides: TGTGCCAGCAGCGTCTCGTCTAGCGAATACAATGAGCAGTTCTTC. It encodes CASSVSSSEYNEQFF.

This clone has a single count. The V call is TRBV27, the J call TRBJ2-3; TRBD2 matches at 9 bases. Unmatched junction bases numbered 2, after V lost 8 bases and J lost 2 bases. This CDR3 has 13 residues. The V gene's germline CDR1 is MNHEY and CDR2 SMNVEV (reference sequence). The CDR3 region is CASQREATDTQYF. DNA of the CDR3: TGTGCCAGCCAGCGGGAGGCCACAGATACGCAGTATTTT.

The rearrangement joins TRBV7-9 to TRBJ1-5; a weak D match, TRBD1 (6 bases). The ends were cut back, 5 bases at V and 4 bases at J, with 12 bases in the middle. The CDR3 runs to 14 residues. Germline V gene data show CDR1 as SEHNR and CDR2 as FQNEAQ (reference sequence). CDR3 in DNA: TGTGCCAGCAGCATGACAGGAGGGAATCAGCCCCAGCATTTT. Translating gives CASSMTGGNQPQHF.

CDR3 amino acids: CASSFPGRGKDGYTF. The CDR3 DNA is TGTGCCAGCAGTTTCCCCGGCCGAGGTAAGGATGGCTACACCTTC. V and J are TRBV28 and TRBJ1-2; D ambiguous. The CDR3 has 15 residues. CDR1 MDHEN and CDR2 SYDVKM come from the germline V gene. The V gene lost 3 bases and the J gene lost 6 bases, with 17 bases spanning the gap.

V usage is TRBV6-2 or TRBV6-3 and J usage is TRBJ2-7, with 12 bases fitting TRBD2. Germline V gives CDR1 MNHEY, CDR2 SVGEGT. The CDR3 totals 16 residues. J lost 3 bases, V lost 4 bases, and 7 bases had no gene match. CDR3 protein: CASSSRLAGVGYEQYF. CDR3 nucleotide sequence: TGTGCCAGCAGTTCGCGACTAGCGGGAGTGGGCTACGAGCAGTACTTC.

The V gene is TRBV6-5, the J gene TRBJ1-1; D not certain. The CDR3 spans 15 residues. The germline V gene has CDR1 MNHEY and CDR2 SVGAGI. With 0 bases removed from V and 3 bases from J, the gap between germline ends came to 11 bases. The CDR3 nucleotides are TGTGCCAGCAGTTACTCGATCGGGCAAGACACTGAAGCTTTCTTT. This encodes CASSYSIGQDTEAFF.

The chain joins TRBV19 to TRBJ1-2; 10 bases agree with TRBD1. V trimming: 3 bases; J trimming: 3 bases; junction bases outside the gene matches: 13. CDR3 length: 18 residues. The germline V gene encodes CDR1 LNHDA and CDR2 SQIVND (reference sequence). The CDR3 sequence: CASSIQKRDRGLHYGYTF. The CDR3 DNA sequence: TGTGCCAGTAGTATCCAAAAGCGCGACAGGGGGCTTCACTATGGCTACACCTTC.

The count of this clone is one. The chain is built from TRBV25-1 and TRBJ1-6; D is perhaps TRBD1 (5 bases). This CDR3 comprises 14 residues. Germline loops: CDR1 MGHDK, CDR2 SYGVNS. Trimming removed 2 bases at V and 6 bases at J, with 8 bases between. The CDR3 sequence: CASSEQGGNSPLHF. The CDR3 nucleotides are TGTGCCAGCAGTGAACAGGGAGGTAATTCACCCCTCCACTTT.

The genes are TRBV7-6 and TRBJ2-1; 9 positions agree with TRBD2. The CDR3 runs to 15 residues. Looked up from germline, CDR1 is SGHVS and CDR2 is FNYEAQ. The V gene end was trimmed by 3 bases and the J gene end by 5 bases; junction bases not matched to a gene: 5. The CDR3 sequence is CASSFLAGEDNEQFF. CDR3 DNA sequence: TGTGCCAGCAGCTTTTTAGCGGGAGAGGACAATGAGCAGTTCTTC.

This CDR3 reads CASSVGISGSEETQYF. The CDR3 DNA follows: TGTGCCAGCAGCGTAGGAATATCGGGGAGTGAAGAGACCCAGTACTTC. The rearrangement joins TRBV9 to TRBJ2-5; D perhaps matches TRBD2 (5 bases). Germline CDR1 reads SGDLS; CDR2 reads YYNGEE. CDR3 size: 16 residues. V shed 0 bases and J shed 3 bases, with 15 bases lying between them.

CDR3 loop: CATSRVYGELFF. CDR3 DNA: TGTGCCACCAGCAGGGTCTACGGGGAGCTGTTTTTT. The chain combines TRBV15 with TRBJ2-2; D remains ambiguous. CDR3 length: 12 amino acids. Trimming stripped 3 bases from V and 7 bases from J, with 6 bases between. CDR1 is LNHNV and CDR2 is YYDKDF in the germline V gene (reference sequence).